Each of the 3 T cell receptor beta chains below was sequenced from the same sample in a study of control samples from healthy donors and cancer patients. Data came from immunoSEQ multiplex PCR; TCRdb stores just in-frame clones and leaves some out. The top ten clones hold over 4.5% of a sample with 110,000 to 150,000 clones, 89% of them seen once. The sequencing sample was made of blood. These receptors were collected from a man under 40 in good health.

CDR3: CATSGTSGSTDTQYF. For the CDR3, the DNA is TGTGCCACCTCTGGGACTAGCGGGAGCACAGATACGCAGTATTTT. This chain uses TRBV24-1 with TRBJ2-3; 12 nucleotides line up with TRBD2. CDR1 KGHDR and CDR2 SFDVKD come from the germline V gene. CDR3 length equals 15 residues. With V trimmed by 9 bases and J by 0 bases, 3 bases remained unmatched.

The CDR3 is CASSKTSETTDTQYF. The CDR3, as DNA: TGCGCCAGCAGCAAGACTAGCGAGACCACAGATACGCAGTATTTT. The chain employs TRBV5-1 and TRBJ2-3, with 8 bases matching TRBD2. The CDR3 has 15 amino acids. The ends lost 4 bases at V and 2 bases at J; junction bases unmatched: 6. CDR1 is SGHRS and CDR2 is YFSETQ in the germline V gene.

The chain couples TRBV9 to TRBJ2-1; possibly TRBD1 for D (6 bases). The length of the CDR3 is 17 residues. Between the trimmed V and J ends, which lost 4 bases and 6 bases, there was a span of 23 bases. From germline, CDR1 is SGDLS and CDR2 YYNGEE. In nucleotides, the CDR3 is TGTGCCAGCAGCAACTATTATGGGGGCCGGGCTATCAATGAGCAGTTCTTC. It translates to CASSNYYGGRAINEQFF.